One and the same sample provided the 25 T cell receptor beta chains below, sequenced in a study of cytomegalovirus exposure and HLA in healthy donors. Vbeta (60) and Jbeta (13) primers were used in the PCR. Some clones are missing from TCRdb's copy, which holds only in-frame ones; the method was immunoSEQ multiplex PCR. The sample consists of some 150,000 clones, approximately 78% of them appearing once. Specimen: PBMCs. The receptors shown here come from a man aged 40-49 years in good health and CMV-seropositive.

This clone was seen a single time. This chain connects TRBV6-6 to TRBJ2-1; maybe TRBD1 (5 bases). Trimming took 5 bases from V and 2 from J, leaving 10 bases between them. The CDR3 is made up of 14 amino acids. Germline CDR1 is MNHNY and CDR2 is SVGAGI (reference sequence). For the CDR3, the DNA is TGTGCCAGCAGTCGCATACAGGCCTACAATGAGCAGTTCTTC. Its protein is CASSRIQAYNEQFF.

The rearrangement joins TRBV11-2 to TRBJ2-5; maybe TRBD2 (5 bases). Near its end, the DNA agrees better with TRBJ2-7, so the J call may be wrong. CDR1 is SGHAT, CDR2 FQNNGV, per germline. The CDR3 has 15 residues. The CDR3 reads CASGDTRNLLYEQYF. Here the CDR3 DNA reads TGTGCCAGCGGAGACACTAGAAACTTACTGTACGAGCAGTACTTC.

The chain combines TRBV2 with TRBJ2-2; D gene uncertain. V lost 4 bases to trimming and J lost 6 bases, with 18 bases between them. Germline loops: CDR1 SNHLY, CDR2 FYNNEI. The CDR3 covers 16 residues. The CDR3 DNA follows: TGTGCCAGCAGTGTTGGCAGTCCTACGAGGTCCGGGGAGCTGTTTTTT. Translating gives CASSVGSPTRSGELFF.

The chain employs TRBV7-9 and TRBJ2-4; 7 bases are a match to TRBD2. After removal of 5 bases from V and 6 bases from J, the junction contained 7 bases not matched to a gene. CDR3 length: 14 amino acids. The germline V gene has CDR1 SEHNR and CDR2 FQNEAQ (reference sequence). CDR3 residues: CASSLGLETNIQYF. CDR3 nucleotide sequence: TGTGCCAGCAGCCTAGGACTAGAAACAAACATTCAGTACTTC.

The chain is built from TRBV30 and TRBJ1-5; TRBD1 agrees at 8 bases. Trimming cost V 1 base and J 6 bases; bases outside gene matches: 5. The CDR3 has 14 amino acids. Germline CDR1 reads GTSNPN; CDR2 reads SVGIG (reference sequence). The CDR3 sequence: CAWSDGQGGQPQHF. CDR3 coding DNA: TGTGCCTGGAGTGACGGACAGGGCGGTCAGCCCCAGCATTTT.

This chain uses TRBV5-8 with TRBJ2-5, with TRBD1 identical over 9 bases. In germline, CDR1 is SGHTS, CDR2 YDEGEE. The CDR3 runs to 15 residues. V gave up 3 bases and J gave up 3 bases; unmatched junction bases: 6. The CDR3 spells CASSSTGQGEETQYF. CDR3 bases: TGTGCCAGCAGCTCGACGGGACAGGGTGAAGAGACCCAGTACTTC.

The chain links TRBV5-6 to TRBJ2-7; D uncertain. The CDR3 is 14 residues long. In germline, CDR1 is SGHDT, CDR2 YYEEEE. V lost 4 bases, J lost 4 bases, and 15 bases lay in between. CDR3 nucleotide sequence: TGTGCCAGCAGCCAACCATACCAAGCGTACGAGCAGTACTTC. Its translation is CASSQPYQAYEQYF.

In its sample, this clone was seen once. This chain uses TRBV28 with TRBJ1-4; D is possibly TRBD1 (5 bases). CDR1 MDHEN and CDR2 SYDVKM come from the germline V gene. V lost 2 bases to trimming and J lost 4 bases, with 5 bases between them. There are 13 residues in the CDR3. CDR3 DNA sequence: TGTGCCAGCAGTTTAGGACATAATGAAAAACTGTTTTTT. Translation: CASSLGHNEKLFF.

The J gene is TRBJ1-5, the V gene TRBV25-1, with TRBD1 matching over 9 bases. CDR3 length equals 17 residues. CDR1 and CDR2 from the germline V gene are MGHDK and SYGVNS. Trimming took 6 bases from V and 8 from J; bases not matched to a gene: 17. Written as DNA, the CDR3 is TGTGCCAGCAGGGAAGGGAAGGGACAGGGATGGATGGAGCCCCAGCATTTT. Its protein product is CASREGKGQGWMEPQHF.

The rearrangement links TRBV19 to TRBJ2-4; D is perhaps TRBD2 (5 bases). This CDR3 contains 14 residues. Per the germline V gene, CDR1 is LNHDA and CDR2 is SQIVND (reference sequence). V dropped 2 bases and J dropped 5 bases, with 10 bases sitting between them. The CDR3 is CASSITGNENIQYF. CDR3 nucleotide sequence: TGTGCCAGTAGTATAACGGGGAACGAAAACATTCAGTACTTC.

The chain is built from TRBV11-2 and TRBJ2-7, with 8 bases lining up with TRBD2. V shed 8 bases and J 4 bases; nucleotides not matched to a gene: 13. Germline V lookup: CDR1 SGHAT, CDR2 FQNNGV. There are 15 residues in the CDR3. CDR3 DNA sequence: TGTGCCAGCCGTGAAGCGGGAGCCCCTCCATACGAGCAGTACTTC. Residues: CASREAGAPPYEQYF.

V and J are TRBV6-6 and TRBJ1-6; no clear D. The ends were cut back, 7 bases at V and 6 bases at J, with 19 bases in the middle. The CDR3 is made up of 16 amino acids. Germline-derived CDR1 and CDR2 are MNHNY and SVGAGI (reference sequence). CDR3 sequence (DNA): TGTGCCAGCACCAACGGGAGGAGACGGGGTAATTCACCCCTCCACTTT. It translates to CASTNGRRRGNSPLHF.

The table lists this clone with a few counts. The chain links TRBV10-2 to TRBJ2-3, with 13 nucleotides matching TRBD2. CDR1 WSHSY and CDR2 SAAADI come from the germline V gene. CDR3 size: 15 residues. J was trimmed by 6 bases and V by 7 bases; bases with no gene match: 7. CDR3 coding DNA: TGCGCCAGCAATCCCGGACTAGCGGGAGTGGATACGCAGTATTTT. Translating gives CASNPGLAGVDTQYF.

The chain couples TRBV30 to TRBJ1-2, with unresolved D. In germline, CDR1 is GTSNPN, CDR2 SVGIG (reference sequence). This CDR3 is built from 15 residues. V shed 0 bases and J shed 5 bases, with 16 bases lying between them. The CDR3 reads CAWSVPAQFTYGYTF. CDR3 in DNA: TGTGCCTGGAGTGTCCCCGCCCAATTCACTTATGGCTACACCTTC.

V and J are TRBV29-1 and TRBJ2-7, with TRBD1 as a possible D gene (6 bases). Germline V gene lookup returns CDR1 SQVTM and CDR2 ANQGSEA. The CDR3 spans 14 residues. V was clipped by 5 bases and J by 0 bases, with 14 bases between them. The CDR3 spells CSVTRQAPSYEQYF. Written as DNA, the CDR3 is TGCAGCGTTACCCGACAGGCCCCCTCCTACGAGCAGTACTTC.

The CDR3 here is CASSSVPGQGEVTEAFF. The CDR3 DNA sequence: TGTGCCAGCAGTTCAGTCCCGGGACAGGGAGAGGTGACTGAAGCTTTCTTT. The rearrangement links TRBV28 to TRBJ1-1; TRBD1 aligns across 9 bases. The CDR3 sequence is 17 residues long. After removal of 4 bases from V and 5 bases from J, the junction contained 14 bases not matched to a gene. Germline assignment: CDR1 MDHEN and CDR2 SYDVKM.

The chain couples TRBV5-1 to TRBJ2-1, with 12 bases aligning to TRBD2. The CDR3 length is 15 residues. Germline V gene data show CDR1 as SGHRS and CDR2 as YFSETQ. Trimming took 5 bases from V and 4 from J; bases not matched to a gene: 4. DNA for the CDR3: TGCGCCAGCAGTTGGACTAGCGGGGATTACAATGAGCAGTTCTTC. This sequence encodes CASSWTSGDYNEQFF.

This clone was detected a few times. The rearrangement links TRBV6-1 to TRBJ2-3, with D hard to call. This CDR3 contains 11 residues. The germline gives CDR1 MNHNS, CDR2 SASEGT. The V gene lost 7 bases and the J gene lost 5 bases, with 7 bases spanning the gap. In DNA form, the CDR3 reads TGTGCCAGCACCACGGGAGATACGCAGTATTTT. Residues: CASTTGDTQYF.

The J gene is TRBJ1-4, the V gene TRBV28; D may be TRBD1 (6 bases). Germline lookup yields CDR1 MDHEN and CDR2 SYDVKM. V gave up 6 bases and J gave up 8 bases, with 16 bases separating them. The CDR3 runs 14 residues. This CDR3 reads CASSEGGAREKLFF. The CDR3 nucleotides read TGTGCCAGCAGCGAGGGGGGGGCACGGGAAAAACTGTTTTTT.

This clone was observed once. The J gene is TRBJ2-7, the V gene TRBV5-1, with TRBD2 matching over 10 bases. Germline values: CDR1 SGHRS, CDR2 YFSETQ. The CDR3 is 16 amino acids. Germline trimming cut 6 bases from V and 0 bases from J; bases unmatched to any gene: 9. The CDR3 sequence: CASTPLAGRSSYEQYF. CDR3 in DNA: TGCGCCAGCACACCACTAGCGGGGAGGAGCTCCTACGAGCAGTACTTC.

The rearrangement joins TRBV15 to TRBJ2-7, with no clear D. The CDR3 runs to 13 residues. Trimming removed 0 bases from V and 3 bases from J, with 6 bases in between. CDR1 LNHNV and CDR2 YYDKDF come from the germline V gene (reference sequence). DNA of the CDR3: TGTGCCACCAGCAGAGACGACTTCTACGAGCAGTACTTC. Translation: CATSRDDFYEQYF.

J is TRBJ2-7 and V is TRBV10-3; a weak D match, TRBD2 (5 bases). Trimming shortened V by 2 bases and J by 0 bases, and 8 bases separated the two germline ends. The CDR3 runs 14 residues. CDR1 is ENHRY, CDR2 SYGVKD, per germline. The CDR3 here is CAISEHGDSYEQYF. The DNA of the CDR3 is TGTGCCATCAGTGAGCACGGGGACTCCTACGAGCAGTACTTC.

The count of this clone is one. V and J are TRBV6-1 and TRBJ2-3; D remains unclear. The germline V gene encodes CDR1 MNHNS and CDR2 SASEGT. Between the trimmed V and J ends, which lost 3 bases and 3 bases, there was a span of 19 bases. There are 17 residues in the CDR3. This CDR3 is CASSDVWAEIRTDTQYF. CDR3 sequence (DNA): TGTGCCAGCAGTGACGTCTGGGCTGAAATTCGGACAGATACGCAGTATTTT.

The chain carries TRBV4-1 and TRBJ2-7; 8 bases line up with TRBD2. The CDR3 has 15 residues. V dropped 1 base and J dropped 3; count of bases not matched to a gene: 5. Germline lookup yields CDR1 MGHRA and CDR2 YSYEKL. The CDR3 nucleotides are TGCGCCAGCAGCCAAGCACTAGCGGACTACTACGAGCAGTACTTC. It encodes CASSQALADYYEQYF.

The rearrangement joins TRBV30 to TRBJ1-1; 7 bases are shared with TRBD1. This CDR3 has 13 amino acids. Germline V CDR1 and CDR2: GTSNPN, SVGIG (reference sequence). V gave up 6 bases and J gave up 5 bases; unmatched junction bases: 9. CDR3 coding DNA: TGTGCCTGCCTACCGGGACAGAGGACTGAAGCTTTCTTT. Amino acid sequence: CACLPGQRTEAFF.